This TCR beta chain was identified during a study of CD8+ T cells in alopecia areata. On the study more broadly: By percentage of affected scalp area, the severity of treated patients was scored.

Once RNA had been extracted, it was reverse transcribed into cDNA to act as the sequencing template. The protocol was immunoSEQ multiplex PCR, while the TCRdb copy is restricted to in-frame clones and leaves out a portion. This repertoire shows about 260,000 clones, 60% found once; its top ten account for about 0.93%. Stated treatment: oral pan-JAK inhibitor, 5-10 mg twice daily. The CDR3 covers 15 residues. The germline CDR1 and CDR2 sequences are SQVTM and ANQGSEA. Trimming removed 6 bases at V and 4 bases at J, with 21 bases between. This clone was seen only a few times. Antigen: not known. Notes on the study in general: On tofacitinib, scalp and blood still held many of the expanded lesional clones.

The TCR was taken from a human donor with alopecia areata. The chain couples TRBV29-1 to TRBJ1-1; D is possibly TRBD1 (6 bases). Sequencing was performed on CD4+ T cells sorted from blood, taken at roughly week 53, from a patient treated with tofacitinib. Written as DNA, the CDR3 is TGCAGCGTCCTCGGGACAAGTAAAGGGGGCACTGAAGCTTTCTTT. Its translation: CSVLGTSKGGTEAFF.